Presented here are 6 T cell receptor beta chains from one specimen sequenced in a study of cytomegalovirus exposure and HLA in healthy donors. 60 Vbeta and 13 Jbeta primers were used in PCR. Clones were sequenced by immunoSEQ multiplex PCR, and TCRdb holds only the in-frame ones, with some missing. The sample yields some 200,000 clones, roughly 80% seen once. Sequenced material: PBMCs. The receptor set was obtained from a man in his forties or fifties in good health and CMV-seronegative.

The V gene is TRBV9, the J gene TRBJ1-1; D possibly corresponds to TRBD1 (6 bases). V gave up 4 bases and J gave up 0 bases, with 13 bases separating them. Germline-derived CDR1 and CDR2 are SGDLS and YYNGEE. The CDR3 is made up of 15 amino acids. The chain's CDR3 is CASSREGVMNTEAFF. In DNA, the CDR3 is TGTGCCAGCAGCAGAGAGGGGGTCATGAACACTGAAGCTTTCTTT.

The V call is TRBV7-6, the J call TRBJ2-2; D is uncertain. This CDR3 has 13 residues. Germline CDR1 SGHVS, CDR2 FNYEAQ. Trimming stripped 5 bases from V and 6 bases from J, with 10 bases between. The CDR3 nucleotides read TGTGCCAGCAGCCGCTCCCCAGCCGGGGAGCTGTTTTTT. Its protein product is CASSRSPAGELFF.

The chain combines TRBV28 with TRBJ1-2; possibly TRBD1 for D (5 bases). V lost 4 bases to trimming and J lost 4 bases, with 19 bases between them. This CDR3 spans 16 amino acids. Germline CDR1 reads MDHEN; CDR2 reads SYDVKM. CDR3 residues: CASSSRRQWGGYGYTF. In DNA form, the CDR3 reads TGTGCCAGCAGTTCTAGACGACAGTGGGGCGGCTATGGCTACACCTTC.

This chain uses TRBV28 with TRBJ2-7; 8 bases agree with TRBD2. CDR3 length: 15 amino acids. Per the germline V gene, CDR1 is MDHEN and CDR2 is SYDVKM. V shed 4 bases, J shed 5 bases, and the junction held 10 bases outside the gene matches. CDR3: CASSSAKRGKDEQYF. CDR3 DNA: TGTGCCAGCAGTTCCGCCAAGCGGGGGAAGGACGAGCAGTACTTC.

This sequence joins TRBV28 and TRBJ2-1; possibly TRBD1 for D (6 bases). V was pared by 4 bases and J by 2 bases, with 24 bases between. The CDR3 sequence is 19 residues long. CDR1 is MDHEN and CDR2 is SYDVKM in the germline V gene. CDR3 DNA: TGTGCCAGCAGTTCTACAGGGACCATTGGCGGCAGTACCTACAATGAGCAGTTCTTC. As protein: CASSSTGTIGGSTYNEQFF.

This chain joins TRBV27 and TRBJ1-5, with D possibly TRBD1 on 5 matching bases. CDR1 and CDR2 from the germline V gene are MNHEY and SMNVEV (reference sequence). This CDR3 is built from 14 residues. V was cut by 5 bases and J by 4 bases, with 12 bases left in between. The CDR3 loop reads CASSPAGGNQPQHF. CDR3 bases: TGTGCCAGCAGTCCCGCGGGGGGGAATCAGCCCCAGCATTTT.